The T cell receptor beta chain described here comes from a study of T-cell reconstitution after alpha-beta-depleted transplantation in children. There are 15 residues in the CDR3. J was trimmed by 8 bases and V by 5 bases; bases with no gene match: 8. Germline lookup yields CDR1 SEHNR and CDR2 FQNEAQ (reference sequence). Unique molecular identifiers tagged the TCRbeta library. TCRdb itself ran the PCR reads through MiXCR, one entry per CDR3 protein. Among 250,000 to 400,000 distinct CDR3 sequences, around 25% were seen once, and the ten largest hold 9.5% to 12%. V is TRBV7-9 and J is TRBJ1-4; 10 bases map to TRBD1. This clonotype was sampled from a male patient under 18 who had a stem cell transplant for acute lymphoblastic leukemia, so the T cells may come from the graft donor. Specimen: PBMCs, mostly from graft donor cells, collected 180 days after TCRalphabeta/CD19-depleted stem cell transplant. For the CDR3, the DNA is TGTGCCAGCAGCGTCGGGACAGGGGCTAGGGAAAAACTGTTTTTT. It translates to CASSVGTGAREKLFF.